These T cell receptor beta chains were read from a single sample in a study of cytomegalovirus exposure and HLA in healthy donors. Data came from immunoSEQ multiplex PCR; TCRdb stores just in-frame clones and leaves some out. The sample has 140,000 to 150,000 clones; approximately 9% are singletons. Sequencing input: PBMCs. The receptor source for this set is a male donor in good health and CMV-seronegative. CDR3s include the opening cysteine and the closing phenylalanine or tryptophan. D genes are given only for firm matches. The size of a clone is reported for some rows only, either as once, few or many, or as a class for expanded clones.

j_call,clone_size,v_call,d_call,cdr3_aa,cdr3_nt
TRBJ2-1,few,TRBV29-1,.,CSVQRNVPGEQFF,TGCAGCGTTCAGAGAAACGTCCCAGGTGAGCAGTTCTTC
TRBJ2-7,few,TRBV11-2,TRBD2,CASSLDLPGAGEVEQYF,TGTGCCAGCAGCTTAGATCTGCCCGGAGCGGGAGAGGTCGAGCAGTACTTC
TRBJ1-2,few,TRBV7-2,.,CASSLFRGINYGYTF,TGTGCCAGCAGCTTATTTCGGGGGATTAACTATGGCTACACCTTC
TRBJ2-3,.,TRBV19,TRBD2,CASSLAGRADTQYF,TGTGCCAGTAGTCTAGCGGGGAGGGCAGATACGCAGTATTTT
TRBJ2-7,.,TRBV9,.,CASSPRGHYAQYF,TGTGCCAGCAGCCCTCGGGGTCATTACGCGCAGTACTTC
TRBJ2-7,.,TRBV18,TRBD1,CASSPSGTANSYEQYF,TGTGCCAGCTCACCGTCCGGGACAGCAAACTCCTACGAGCAGTACTTC
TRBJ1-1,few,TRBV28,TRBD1,CASSPLATGDTEAFF,TGTGCCAGCAGTCCCCTAGCGACAGGGGACACTGAAGCTTTCTTT
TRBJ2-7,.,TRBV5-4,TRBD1,CASSRAGQGIYEQYF,TGTGCCAGCAGCCGAGCAGGACAGGGGATCTACGAGCAGTACTTC
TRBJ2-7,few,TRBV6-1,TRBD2,CASRPTSGTSYEQYF,TGTGCCAGCAGGCCGACTAGCGGGACTTCCTACGAGCAGTACTTC
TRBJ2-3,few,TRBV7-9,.,CASSLAYSRDTDTQYF,TGTGCCAGCAGCTTAGCGTATTCGCGAGACACAGATACGCAGTATTTT
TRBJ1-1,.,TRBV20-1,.,CSAGVEAFF,TGCAGTGCCGGGGTTGAAGCTTTCTTT
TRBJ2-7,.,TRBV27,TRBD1,CASSYAGTASYEQYF,TGTGCCAGCAGTTACGCCGGGACAGCGAGTTACGAGCAGTACTTC
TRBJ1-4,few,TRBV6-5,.,CASSYGEELFF,TGTGCCAGCAGTTACGGAGAGGAACTGTTTTTT
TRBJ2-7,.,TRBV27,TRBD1,CASTEGTGDYEQYF,TGTGCCAGCACCGAGGGGACAGGAGACTACGAGCAGTACTTC
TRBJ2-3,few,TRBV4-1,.,CASSQGAGRDTQYF,TGCGCCAGCAGCCAAGGGGCAGGTCGTGATACGCAGTATTTT
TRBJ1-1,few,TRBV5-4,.,CASSLMQTNTEAFF,TGTGCCAGCAGCTTGATGCAGACTAACACTGAAGCTTTCTTT
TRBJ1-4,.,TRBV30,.,CAWSVQVREKLFF,TGTGCCTGGAGTGTACAGGTCCGTGAAAAACTGTTTTTT
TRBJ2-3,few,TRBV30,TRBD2,CAGRGLGHTDTQYF,TGTGCCGGGCGGGGACTAGGGCACACTGATACGCAGTATTTT
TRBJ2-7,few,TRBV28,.,CASGSPKGAVEQYF,TGTGCCAGCGGCTCTCCCAAAGGGGCAGTCGAGCAGTACTTC
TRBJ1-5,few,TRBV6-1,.,CASSDSQGRNQPQHF,TGTGCCAGCAGTGACTCACAGGGACGTAATCAGCCCCAGCATTTT
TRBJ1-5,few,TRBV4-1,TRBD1,CASSQDRGNQPQHF,TGCGCCAGCAGCCAGGACAGGGGTAATCAGCCCCAGCATTTT
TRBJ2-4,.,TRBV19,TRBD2,CASQILAGNIQYF,TGTGCCAGTCAGATACTAGCGGGGAACATTCAGTACTTC
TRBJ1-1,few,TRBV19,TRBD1,CASSRAGTGMGAFF,TGTGCCAGTAGCAGAGCCGGGACAGGGATGGGAGCTTTCTTT